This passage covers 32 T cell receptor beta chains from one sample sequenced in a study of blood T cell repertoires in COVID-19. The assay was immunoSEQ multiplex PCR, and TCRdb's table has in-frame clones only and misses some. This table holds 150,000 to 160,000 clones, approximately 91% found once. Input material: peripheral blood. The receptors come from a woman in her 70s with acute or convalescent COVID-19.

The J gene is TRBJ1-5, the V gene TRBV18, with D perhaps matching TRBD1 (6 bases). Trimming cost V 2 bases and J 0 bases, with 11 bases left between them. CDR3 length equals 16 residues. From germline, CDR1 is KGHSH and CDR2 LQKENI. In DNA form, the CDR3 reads TGTGCCAGCTCACCAGGGGACACAAGTAGCAATCAGCCCCAGCATTTT. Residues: CASSPGDTSSNQPQHF.

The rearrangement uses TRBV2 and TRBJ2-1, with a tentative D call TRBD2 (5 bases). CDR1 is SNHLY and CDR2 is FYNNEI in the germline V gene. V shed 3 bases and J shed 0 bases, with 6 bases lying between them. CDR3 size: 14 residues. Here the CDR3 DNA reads TGTGCCAGCAGTGAGGGGAGCTCCTACAATGAGCAGTTCTTC. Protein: CASSEGSSYNEQFF.

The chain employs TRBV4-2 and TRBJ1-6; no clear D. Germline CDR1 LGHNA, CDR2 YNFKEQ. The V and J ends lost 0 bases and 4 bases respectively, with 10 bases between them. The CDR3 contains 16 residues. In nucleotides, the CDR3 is TGTGCCAGCAGCCAAGATGGAGGACCTTATAATTCACCCCTCCACTTT. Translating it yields CASSQDGGPYNSPLHF.

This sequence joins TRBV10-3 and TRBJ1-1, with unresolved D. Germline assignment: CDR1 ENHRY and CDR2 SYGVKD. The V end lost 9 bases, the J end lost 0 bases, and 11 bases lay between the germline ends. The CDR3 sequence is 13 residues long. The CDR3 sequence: CAISPGMNTEAFF. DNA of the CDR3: TGTGCCATTTCGCCGGGTATGAACACTGAAGCTTTCTTT.

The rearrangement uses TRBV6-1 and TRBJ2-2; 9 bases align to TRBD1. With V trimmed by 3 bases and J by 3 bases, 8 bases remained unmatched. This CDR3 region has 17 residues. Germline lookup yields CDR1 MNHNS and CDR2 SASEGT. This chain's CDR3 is CASSEPTGGGHTGELFF. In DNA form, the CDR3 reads TGTGCCAGCAGTGAGCCCACAGGGGGCGGTCACACCGGGGAGCTGTTTTTT.

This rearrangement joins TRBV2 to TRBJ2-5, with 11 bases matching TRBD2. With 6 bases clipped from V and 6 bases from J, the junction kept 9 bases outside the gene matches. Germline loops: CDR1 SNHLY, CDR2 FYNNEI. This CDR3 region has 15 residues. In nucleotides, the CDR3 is TGTGCCAGCAGCGCTCTAGCGGGGGGTATAAAGACCCAGTACTTC. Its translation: CASSALAGGIKTQYF.

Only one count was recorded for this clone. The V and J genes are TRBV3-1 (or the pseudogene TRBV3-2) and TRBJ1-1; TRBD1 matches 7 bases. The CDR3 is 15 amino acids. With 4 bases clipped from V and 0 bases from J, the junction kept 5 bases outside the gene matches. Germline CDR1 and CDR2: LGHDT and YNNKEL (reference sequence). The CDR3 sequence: CASSLIGGLNTEAFF. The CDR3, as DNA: TGTGCCAGCAGCCTCATAGGGGGCCTGAACACTGAAGCTTTCTTT.

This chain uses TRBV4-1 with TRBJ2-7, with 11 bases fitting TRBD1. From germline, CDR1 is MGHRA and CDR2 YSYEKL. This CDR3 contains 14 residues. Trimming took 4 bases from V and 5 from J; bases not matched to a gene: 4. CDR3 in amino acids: CASSPGQGDHEQYV. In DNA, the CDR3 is TGCGCCAGCAGCCCGGGACAGGGGGACCACGAGCAGTACGTC.

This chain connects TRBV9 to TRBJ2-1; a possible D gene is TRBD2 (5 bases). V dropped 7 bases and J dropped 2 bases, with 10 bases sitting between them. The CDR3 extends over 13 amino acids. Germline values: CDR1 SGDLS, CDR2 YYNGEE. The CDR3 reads CASGRRTYNEQFF. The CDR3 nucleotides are TGTGCCAGCGGGCGGAGGACCTACAATGAGCAGTTCTTC.

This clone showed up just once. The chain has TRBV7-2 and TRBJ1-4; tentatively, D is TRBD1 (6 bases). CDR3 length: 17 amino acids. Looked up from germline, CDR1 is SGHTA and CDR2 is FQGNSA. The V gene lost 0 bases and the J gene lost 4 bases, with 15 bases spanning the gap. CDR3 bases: TGTGCCAGCAGCTTAGCGCTGGGGGGGCCCTATAATGAAAAACTGTTTTTT. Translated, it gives CASSLALGGPYNEKLFF. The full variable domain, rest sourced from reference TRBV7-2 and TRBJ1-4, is GAGVSQSPSNKVTEKGKDVELRCDPISGHTALYWYRQSLGQGLEFLIYFQGNSAPDKSGLPSDRFSAERTGGSVSTLTIQRTQQEDSAVYLCASSLALGGPYNEKLFFGSGTQLSVL.

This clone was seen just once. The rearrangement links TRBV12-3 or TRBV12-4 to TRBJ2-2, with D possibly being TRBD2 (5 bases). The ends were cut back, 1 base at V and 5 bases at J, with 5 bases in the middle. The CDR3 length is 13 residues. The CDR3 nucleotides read TGTGCCAGCAGTTTAGGCGGGACCGGGGAGCTGTTTTTT. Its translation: CASSLGGTGELFF.

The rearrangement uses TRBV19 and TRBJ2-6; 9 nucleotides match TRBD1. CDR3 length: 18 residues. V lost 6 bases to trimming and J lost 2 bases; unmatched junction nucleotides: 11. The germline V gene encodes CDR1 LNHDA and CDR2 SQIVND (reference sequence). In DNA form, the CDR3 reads TGTGCCAGTAGAACAGGGGGCGCGTATATAGCTGGGGCCAACGTCCTGACTTTC. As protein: CASRTGGAYIAGANVLTF.

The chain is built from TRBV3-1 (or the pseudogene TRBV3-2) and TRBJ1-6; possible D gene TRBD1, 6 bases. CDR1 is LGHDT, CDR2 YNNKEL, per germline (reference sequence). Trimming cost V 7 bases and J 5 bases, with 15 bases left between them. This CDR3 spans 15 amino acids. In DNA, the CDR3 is TGTGCCAGCAACTTCTGGGGGGGCAATAATTCACCCCTCCACTTT. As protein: CASNFWGGNNSPLHF.

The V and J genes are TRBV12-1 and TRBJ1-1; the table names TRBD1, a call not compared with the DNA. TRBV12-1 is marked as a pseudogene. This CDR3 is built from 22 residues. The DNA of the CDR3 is TGTGCCAGCAGCTTTGGCCCCCCTTTCTTACAGGGGGCGCTTCGGTGGGTCACTGAAGCTTTCTTT. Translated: CASSFGPPFLQGALRWVTEAFF.

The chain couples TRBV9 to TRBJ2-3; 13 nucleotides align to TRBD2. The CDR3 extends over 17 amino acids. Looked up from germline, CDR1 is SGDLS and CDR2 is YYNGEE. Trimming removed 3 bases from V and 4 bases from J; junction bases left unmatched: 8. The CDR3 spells CASSGRRLAGGSDTQYF. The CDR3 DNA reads TGTGCCAGCAGCGGAAGAAGACTAGCGGGGGGCTCAGATACGCAGTATTTT.

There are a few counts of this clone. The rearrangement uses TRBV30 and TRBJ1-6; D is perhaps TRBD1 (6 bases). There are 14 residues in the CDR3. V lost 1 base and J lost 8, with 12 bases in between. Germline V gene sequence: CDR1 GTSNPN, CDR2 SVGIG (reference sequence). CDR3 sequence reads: CAWSEGRGDSPLHF. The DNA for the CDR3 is TGTGCCTGGAGTGAGGGCAGGGGAGATTCACCCCTCCACTTT.

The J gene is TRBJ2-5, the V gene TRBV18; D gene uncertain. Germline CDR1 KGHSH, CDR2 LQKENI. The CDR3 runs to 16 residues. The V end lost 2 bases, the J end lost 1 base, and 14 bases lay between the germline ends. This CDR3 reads CASSPIRLDLQETQYF. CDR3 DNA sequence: TGTGCCAGCTCACCAATAAGGCTAGACCTCCAAGAGACCCAGTACTTC.

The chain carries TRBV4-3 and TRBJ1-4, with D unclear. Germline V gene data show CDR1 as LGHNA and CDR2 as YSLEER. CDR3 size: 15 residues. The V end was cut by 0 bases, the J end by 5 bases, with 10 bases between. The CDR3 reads CASSQDWAENEKLFF. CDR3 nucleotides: TGCGCCAGCAGCCAAGATTGGGCCGAGAATGAAAAACTGTTTTTT.

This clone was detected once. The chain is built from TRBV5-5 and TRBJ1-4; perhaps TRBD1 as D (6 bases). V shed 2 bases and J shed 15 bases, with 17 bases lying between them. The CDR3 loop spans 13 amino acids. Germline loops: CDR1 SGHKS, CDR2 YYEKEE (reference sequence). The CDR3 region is CASSFEVGTPMFF. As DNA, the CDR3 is TGTGCCAGCAGCTTTGAAGTAGGGACACCGATGTTTTTT. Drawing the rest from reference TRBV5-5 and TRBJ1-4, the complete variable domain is DAGVTQSPTHLIKTRGQQVTLRCSPISGHKSVSWYQQVLGQGPQFIFQYYEKEERGRGNFPDRFSARQFPNYSSELNVNALLLGDSALYLCASSFEVGTPMFFGSGTQLSVL.

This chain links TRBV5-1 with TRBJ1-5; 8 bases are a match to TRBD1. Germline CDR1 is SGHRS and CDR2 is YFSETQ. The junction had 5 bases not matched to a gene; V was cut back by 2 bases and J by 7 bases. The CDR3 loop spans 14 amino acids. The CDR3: CASSFGDRGQPQHF. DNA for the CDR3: TGCGCCAGCAGCTTTGGCGACAGGGGCCAGCCCCAGCATTTT.

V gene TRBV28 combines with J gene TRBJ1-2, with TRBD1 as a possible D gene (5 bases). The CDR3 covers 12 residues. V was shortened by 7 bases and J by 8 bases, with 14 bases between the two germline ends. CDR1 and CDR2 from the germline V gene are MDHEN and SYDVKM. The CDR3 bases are TGTGCCAGCAATACTGACAGAGAGGGCTACACCTTC. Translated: CASNTDREGYTF.

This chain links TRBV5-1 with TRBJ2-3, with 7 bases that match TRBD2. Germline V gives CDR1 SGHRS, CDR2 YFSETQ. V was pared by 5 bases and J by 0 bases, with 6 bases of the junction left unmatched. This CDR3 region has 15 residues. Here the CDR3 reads CASSPRGGSTDTQYF. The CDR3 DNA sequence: TGCGCCAGCAGTCCTCGGGGAGGGAGCACAGATACGCAGTATTTT.

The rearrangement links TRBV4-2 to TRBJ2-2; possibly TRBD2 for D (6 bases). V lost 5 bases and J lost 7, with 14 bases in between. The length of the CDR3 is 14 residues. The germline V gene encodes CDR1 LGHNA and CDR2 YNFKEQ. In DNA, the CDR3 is TGTGCCAGCAGCAATAGGAGGGGAAGCGGGGAGCTGTTTTTT. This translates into CASSNRRGSGELFF.

CDR3 bases: TGTGCCTGGAGTGTACAGGCTAGCGGGGGAGGGAGTAAGTACAATGAGCAGTTCTTC. This encodes CAWSVQASGGGSKYNEQFF. V and J are TRBV30 and TRBJ2-1; 10 bases line up with TRBD2. The CDR3 is 19 amino acids. Germline V gene data show CDR1 as GTSNPN and CDR2 as SVGIG (reference sequence). The ends lost 0 bases at V and 4 bases at J; junction bases unmatched: 15.

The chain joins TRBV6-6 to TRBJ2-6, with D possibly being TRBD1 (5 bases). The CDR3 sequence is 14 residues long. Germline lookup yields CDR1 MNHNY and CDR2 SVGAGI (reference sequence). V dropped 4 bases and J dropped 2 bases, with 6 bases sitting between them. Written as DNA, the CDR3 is TGTGCCAGCAGTTGGGGCCCTGGGGCCAACGTCCTGACTTTC. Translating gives CASSWGPGANVLTF.

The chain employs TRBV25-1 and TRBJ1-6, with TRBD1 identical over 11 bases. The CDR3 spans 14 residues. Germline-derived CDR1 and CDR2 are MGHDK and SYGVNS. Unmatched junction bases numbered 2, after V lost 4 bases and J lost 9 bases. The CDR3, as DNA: TGTGCCAGCAGTGGGACAGGGGGCCCTTCACCCCTCCACTTT. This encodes CASSGTGGPSPLHF.

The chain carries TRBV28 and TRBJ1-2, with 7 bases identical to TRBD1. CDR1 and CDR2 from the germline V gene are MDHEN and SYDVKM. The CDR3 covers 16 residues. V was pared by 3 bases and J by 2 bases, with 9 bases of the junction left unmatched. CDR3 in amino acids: CASSFFSGTENYGYTF. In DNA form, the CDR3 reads TGTGCCAGCAGTTTCTTCTCCGGGACAGAGAACTATGGCTACACCTTC.

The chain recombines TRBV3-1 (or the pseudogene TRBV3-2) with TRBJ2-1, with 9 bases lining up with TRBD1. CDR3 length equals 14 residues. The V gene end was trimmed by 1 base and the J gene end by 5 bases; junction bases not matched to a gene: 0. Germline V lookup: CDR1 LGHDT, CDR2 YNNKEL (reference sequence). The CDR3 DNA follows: TGTGCCAGCAGCCAAGGGACAGGGGACAATGAGCAGTTCTTC. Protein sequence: CASSQGTGDNEQFF.

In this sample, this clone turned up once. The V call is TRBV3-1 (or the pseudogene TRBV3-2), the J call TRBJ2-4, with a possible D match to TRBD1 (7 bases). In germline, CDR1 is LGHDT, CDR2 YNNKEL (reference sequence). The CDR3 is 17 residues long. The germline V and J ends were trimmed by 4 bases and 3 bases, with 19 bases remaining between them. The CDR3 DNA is TGTGCCAGCAGCCCCAGAGTTCAGGGGGGAGGCAAAAACATTCAGTACTTC. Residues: CASSPRVQGGGKNIQYF.

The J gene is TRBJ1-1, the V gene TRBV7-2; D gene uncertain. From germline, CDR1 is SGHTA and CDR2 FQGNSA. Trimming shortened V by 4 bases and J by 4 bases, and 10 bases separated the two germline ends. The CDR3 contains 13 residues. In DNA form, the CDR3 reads TGTGCCAGCAGCTCCCTCAGGTTCACTGAAGCTTTCTTT. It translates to CASSSLRFTEAFF.

CDR3 sequence: CASSLASEGEAFF. CDR3 nucleotides: TGTGCCAGCAGCTTAGCAAGCGAAGGTGAAGCTTTCTTT. The chain carries TRBV7-9 and TRBJ1-1; D not certain. CDR3 length: 13 amino acids. Germline assignment: CDR1 SEHNR and CDR2 FQNEAQ (reference sequence). Trimming cost V 0 bases and J 7 bases, with 9 bases left between them.

This CDR3 reads CASSRTSGGLKTQYF. For the CDR3, the DNA is TGTGCCAGCAGTAGAACTAGCGGGGGTTTGAAGACCCAGTACTTC. The J gene is TRBJ2-5, the V gene TRBV28; TRBD2 matches 11 bases. Per germline, CDR1 MDHEN and CDR2 SYDVKM. The CDR3 has 15 amino acids. The ends lost 5 bases at V and 6 bases at J; junction bases unmatched: 8.